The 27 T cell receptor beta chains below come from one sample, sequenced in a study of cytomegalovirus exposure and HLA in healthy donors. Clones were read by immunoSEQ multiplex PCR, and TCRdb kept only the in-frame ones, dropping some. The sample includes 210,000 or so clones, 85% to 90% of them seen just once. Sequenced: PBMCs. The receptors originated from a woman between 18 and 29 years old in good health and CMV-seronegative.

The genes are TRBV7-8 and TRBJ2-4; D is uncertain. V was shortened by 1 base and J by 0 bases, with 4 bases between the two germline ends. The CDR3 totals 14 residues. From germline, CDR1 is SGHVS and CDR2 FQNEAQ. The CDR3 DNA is TGTGCCAGCAGCTTAGGACTAGCCAAAAACATTCAGTACTTC. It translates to CASSLGLAKNIQYF. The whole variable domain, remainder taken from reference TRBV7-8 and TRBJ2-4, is GAGVSQSPRYKVAKRGQDVALRCDPISGHVSLFWYQQALGQGPEFLTYFQNEAQLDKSGLPSDRFFAERPEGSVSTLKIQRTQQEDSAVYLCASSLGLAKNIQYFGAGTRLSVL.

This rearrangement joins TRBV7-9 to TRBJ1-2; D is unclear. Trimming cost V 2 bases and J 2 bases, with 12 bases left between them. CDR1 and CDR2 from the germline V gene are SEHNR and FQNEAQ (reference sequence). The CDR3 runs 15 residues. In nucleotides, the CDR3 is TGTGCCAGCAGCTTAAGTACATCTTTCAACTATGGCTACACCTTC. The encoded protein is CASSLSTSFNYGYTF.

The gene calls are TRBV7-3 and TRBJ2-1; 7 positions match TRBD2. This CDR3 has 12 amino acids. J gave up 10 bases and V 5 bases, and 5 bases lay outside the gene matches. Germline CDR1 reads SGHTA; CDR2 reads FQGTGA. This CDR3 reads CASSPEAGEQFF. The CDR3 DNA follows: TGTGCCAGCAGCCCAGAAGCGGGAGAGCAGTTCTTC.

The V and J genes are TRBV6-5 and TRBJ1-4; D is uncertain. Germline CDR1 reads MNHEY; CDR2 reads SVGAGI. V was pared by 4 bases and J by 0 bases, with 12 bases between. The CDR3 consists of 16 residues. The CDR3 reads CASSSISRATNEKLFF. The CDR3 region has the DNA TGTGCCAGCAGTTCCATATCAAGAGCAACTAATGAAAAACTGTTTTTT.

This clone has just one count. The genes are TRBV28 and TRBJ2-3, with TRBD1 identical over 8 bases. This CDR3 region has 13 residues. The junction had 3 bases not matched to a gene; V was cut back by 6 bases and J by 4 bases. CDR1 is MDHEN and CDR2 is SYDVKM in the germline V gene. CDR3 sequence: CASRKQGADTQYF. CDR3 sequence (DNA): TGTGCCAGCAGAAAACAGGGGGCAGATACGCAGTATTTT.

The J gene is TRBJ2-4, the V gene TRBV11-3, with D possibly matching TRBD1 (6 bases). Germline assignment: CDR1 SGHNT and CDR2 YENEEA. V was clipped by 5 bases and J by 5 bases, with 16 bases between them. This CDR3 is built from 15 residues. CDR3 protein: CASSPTGHIENIQYF. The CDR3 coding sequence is TGTGCCAGCAGCCCCACAGGGCATATAGAAAACATTCAGTACTTC.

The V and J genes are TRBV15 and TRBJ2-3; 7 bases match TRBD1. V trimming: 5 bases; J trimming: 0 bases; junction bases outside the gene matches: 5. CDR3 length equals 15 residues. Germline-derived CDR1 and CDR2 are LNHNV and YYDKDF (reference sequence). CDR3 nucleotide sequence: TGTGCCACCAGCGAAGGGGGCCCGAGCACAGATACGCAGTATTTT. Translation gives CATSEGGPSTDTQYF.

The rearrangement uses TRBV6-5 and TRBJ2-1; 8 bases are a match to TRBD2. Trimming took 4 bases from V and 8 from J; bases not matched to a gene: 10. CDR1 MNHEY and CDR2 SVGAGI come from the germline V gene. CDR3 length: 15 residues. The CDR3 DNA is TGTGCCAGCAGTTCCCAGCGGGAGAGGCCCGATGAGCAGTTCTTC. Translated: CASSSQRERPDEQFF.

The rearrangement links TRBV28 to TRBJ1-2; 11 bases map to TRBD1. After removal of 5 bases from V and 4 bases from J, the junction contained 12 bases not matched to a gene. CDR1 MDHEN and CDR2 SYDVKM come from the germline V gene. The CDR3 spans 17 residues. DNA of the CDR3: TGTGCCAGCAGTCTAGACCTAGGACAGGGGGCTTTCTATGGCTACACCTTC. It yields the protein CASSLDLGQGAFYGYTF.

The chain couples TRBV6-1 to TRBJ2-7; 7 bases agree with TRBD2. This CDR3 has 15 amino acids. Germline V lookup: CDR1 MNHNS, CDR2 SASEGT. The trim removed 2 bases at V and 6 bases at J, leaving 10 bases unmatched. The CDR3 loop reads CASSELGGEVLEQYF. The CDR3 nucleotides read TGTGCCAGCAGTGAACTGGGAGGGGAGGTCCTCGAGCAGTACTTC.

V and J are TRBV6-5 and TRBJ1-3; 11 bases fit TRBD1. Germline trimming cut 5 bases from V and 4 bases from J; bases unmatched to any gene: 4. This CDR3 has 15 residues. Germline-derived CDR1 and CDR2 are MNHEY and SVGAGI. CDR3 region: CASSRTGGAGNTIYF. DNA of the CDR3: TGTGCCAGCAGTCGGACAGGGGGCGCGGGAAACACCATATATTTT.

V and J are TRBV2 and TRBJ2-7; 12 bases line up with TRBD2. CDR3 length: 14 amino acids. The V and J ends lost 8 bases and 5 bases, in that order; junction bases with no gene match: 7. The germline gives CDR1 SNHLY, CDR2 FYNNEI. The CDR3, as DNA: TGTGCCAGCGGACCGACTAGCGGGAGCCACGAGCAGTACTTC. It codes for CASGPTSGSHEQYF.

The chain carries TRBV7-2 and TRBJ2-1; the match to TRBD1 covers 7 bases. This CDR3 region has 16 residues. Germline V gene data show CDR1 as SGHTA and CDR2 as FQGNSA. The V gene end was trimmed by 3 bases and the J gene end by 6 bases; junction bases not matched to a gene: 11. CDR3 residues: CASSFFPGQLGNEQFF. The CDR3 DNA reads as TGTGCCAGCAGCTTTTTCCCGGGACAGCTTGGCAATGAGCAGTTCTTC.

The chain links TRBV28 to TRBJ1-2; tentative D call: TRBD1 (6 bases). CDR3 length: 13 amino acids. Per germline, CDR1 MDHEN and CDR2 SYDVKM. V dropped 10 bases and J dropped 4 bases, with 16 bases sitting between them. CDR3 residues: CATEIPDSYGYTF. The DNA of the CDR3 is TGTGCCACCGAGATCCCGGACAGCTATGGCTACACCTTC.

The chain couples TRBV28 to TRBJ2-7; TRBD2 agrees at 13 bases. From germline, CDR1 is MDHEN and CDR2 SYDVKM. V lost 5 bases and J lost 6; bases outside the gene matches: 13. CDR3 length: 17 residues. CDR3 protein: CASSPIPRLAGGLEQYF. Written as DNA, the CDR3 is TGTGCCAGCAGTCCCATTCCCCGACTAGCGGGAGGTCTCGAGCAGTACTTC.

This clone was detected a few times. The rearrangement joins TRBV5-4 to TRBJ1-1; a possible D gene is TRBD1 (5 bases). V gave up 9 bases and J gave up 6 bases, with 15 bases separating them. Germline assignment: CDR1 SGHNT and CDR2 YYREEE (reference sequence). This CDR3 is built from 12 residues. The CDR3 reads CATSGLGAEAFF. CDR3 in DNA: TGTGCCACCTCGGGACTTGGCGCTGAAGCTTTCTTT. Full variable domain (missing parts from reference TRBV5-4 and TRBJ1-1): ETGVTQSPTHLIKTRGQQVTLRCSSQSGHNTVSWYQQALGQGPQFIFQYYREEENGRGNFPPRFSGLQFPNYSSELNVNALELDDSALYLCATSGLGAEAFFGQGTRLTVV.

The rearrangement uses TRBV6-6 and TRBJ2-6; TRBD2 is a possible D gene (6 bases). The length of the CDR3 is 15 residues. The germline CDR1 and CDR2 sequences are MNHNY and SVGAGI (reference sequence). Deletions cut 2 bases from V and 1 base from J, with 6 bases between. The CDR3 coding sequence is TGTGCCAGCAGTTACGGAGGGTCTGGGGCCAACGTCCTGACTTTC. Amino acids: CASSYGGSGANVLTF.

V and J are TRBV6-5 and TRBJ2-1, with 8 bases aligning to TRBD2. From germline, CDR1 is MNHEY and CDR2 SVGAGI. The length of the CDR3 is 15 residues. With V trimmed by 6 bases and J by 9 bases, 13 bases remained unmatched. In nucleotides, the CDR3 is TGTGCCAGCAGACCTATACTAGCGGCGGGTGGTGAGCAGTTCTTC. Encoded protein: CASRPILAAGGEQFF.

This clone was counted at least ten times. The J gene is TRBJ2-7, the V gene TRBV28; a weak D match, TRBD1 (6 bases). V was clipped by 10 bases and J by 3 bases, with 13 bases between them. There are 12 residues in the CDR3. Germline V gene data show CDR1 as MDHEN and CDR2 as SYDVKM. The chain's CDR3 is CATTTGGYEQYF. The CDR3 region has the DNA TGTGCCACGACGACAGGAGGCTACGAGCAGTACTTC. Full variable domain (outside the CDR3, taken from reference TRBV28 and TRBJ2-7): DVKVTQSSRYLVKRTGEKVFLECVQDMDHENMFWYRQDPGLGLRLIYFSYDVKMKEKGDIPEGYSVSREKKERFSLILESASTNQTSMYLCATTTGGYEQYFGPGTRLTVT.

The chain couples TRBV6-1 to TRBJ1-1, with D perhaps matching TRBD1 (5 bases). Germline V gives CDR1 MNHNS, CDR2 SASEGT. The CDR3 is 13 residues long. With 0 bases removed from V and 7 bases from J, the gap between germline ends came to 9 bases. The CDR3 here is CASSEAQGIEAFF. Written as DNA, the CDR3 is TGTGCCAGCAGTGAAGCCCAGGGTATTGAAGCTTTCTTT.

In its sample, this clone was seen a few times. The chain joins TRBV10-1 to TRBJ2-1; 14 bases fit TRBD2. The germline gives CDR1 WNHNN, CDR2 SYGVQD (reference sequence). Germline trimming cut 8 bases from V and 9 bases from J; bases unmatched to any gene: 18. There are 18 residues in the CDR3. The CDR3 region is CASGPGLAGDRRLGEQFF. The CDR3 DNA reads TGCGCCAGCGGGCCGGGACTAGCGGGAGATCGGCGGTTGGGTGAGCAGTTCTTC.

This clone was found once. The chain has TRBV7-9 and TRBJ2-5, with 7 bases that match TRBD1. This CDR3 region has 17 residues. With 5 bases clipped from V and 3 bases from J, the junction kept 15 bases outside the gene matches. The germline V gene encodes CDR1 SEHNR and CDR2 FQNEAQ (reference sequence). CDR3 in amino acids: CASSPNIDRAGEETQYF. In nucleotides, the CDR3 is TGTGCCAGCAGCCCCAATATCGACAGGGCAGGAGAAGAGACCCAGTACTTC.

The CDR3 reads CASSPSLGEDDTDTQYF. For the CDR3, the DNA is TGTGCCAGCTCACCTTCTCTCGGGGAGGATGACACAGATACGCAGTATTTT. The rearrangement links TRBV18 to TRBJ2-3; D perhaps matches TRBD2 (6 bases). Germline loops: CDR1 KGHSH, CDR2 LQKENI. The germline V and J ends were trimmed by 3 bases and 2 bases, with 18 bases remaining between them. This CDR3 region has 17 residues. Together with reference TRBV18 and TRBJ2-3, the CDR3 gives the full variable domain: NAGVMQNPRHLVRRRGQEARLRCSPMKGHSHVYWYRQLPEEGLKFMVYLQKENIIDESGMPKERFSAEFPKEGPSILRIQQVVRGDSAAYFCASSPSLGEDDTDTQYFGPGTRLTVL.

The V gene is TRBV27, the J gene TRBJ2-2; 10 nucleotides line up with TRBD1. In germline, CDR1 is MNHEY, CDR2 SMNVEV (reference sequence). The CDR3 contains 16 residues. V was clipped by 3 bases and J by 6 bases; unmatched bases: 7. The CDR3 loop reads CASSFRDRGGAGELFF. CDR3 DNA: TGTGCCAGCAGTTTCCGGGACAGGGGCGGGGCCGGGGAGCTGTTTTTT.

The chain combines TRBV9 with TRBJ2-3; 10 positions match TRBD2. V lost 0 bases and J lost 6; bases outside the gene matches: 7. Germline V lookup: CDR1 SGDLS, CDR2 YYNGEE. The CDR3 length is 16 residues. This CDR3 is CASSVAAGGRADTQYF. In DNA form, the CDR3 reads TGTGCCAGCAGCGTAGCAGCGGGAGGGCGTGCGGATACGCAGTATTTT.

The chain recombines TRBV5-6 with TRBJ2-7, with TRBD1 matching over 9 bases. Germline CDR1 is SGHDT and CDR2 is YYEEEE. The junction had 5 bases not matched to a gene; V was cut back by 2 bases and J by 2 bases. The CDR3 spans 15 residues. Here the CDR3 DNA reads TGTGCCAGCAGCTTTTACCGGGACAGGGCCTACGAGCAGTACTTC. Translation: CASSFYRDRAYEQYF. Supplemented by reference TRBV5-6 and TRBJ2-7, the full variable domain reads DAGVTQSPTHLIKTRGQQVTLRCSPKSGHDTVSWYQQALGQGPQFIFQYYEEEERQRGNFPDRFSGHQFPNYSSELNVNALLLGDSALYLCASSFYRDRAYEQYFGPGTRLTVT.

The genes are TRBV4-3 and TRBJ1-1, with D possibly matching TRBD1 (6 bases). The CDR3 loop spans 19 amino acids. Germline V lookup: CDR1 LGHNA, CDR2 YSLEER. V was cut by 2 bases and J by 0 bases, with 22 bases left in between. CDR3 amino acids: CASSQILVQGGKLNTEAFF. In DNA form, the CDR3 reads TGCGCCAGCAGCCAAATACTAGTACAGGGTGGAAAATTGAACACTGAAGCTTTCTTT.